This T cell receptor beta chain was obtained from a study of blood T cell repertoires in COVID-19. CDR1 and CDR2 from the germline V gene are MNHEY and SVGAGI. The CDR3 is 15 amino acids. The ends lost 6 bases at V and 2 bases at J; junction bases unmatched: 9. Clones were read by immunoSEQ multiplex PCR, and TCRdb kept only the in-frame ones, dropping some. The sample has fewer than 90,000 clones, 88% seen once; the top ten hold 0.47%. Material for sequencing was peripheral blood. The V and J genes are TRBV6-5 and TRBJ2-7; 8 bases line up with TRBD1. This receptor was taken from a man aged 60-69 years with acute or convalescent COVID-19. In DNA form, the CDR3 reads TGTGCCAGCAGCCCAAGTGGGACAGGAACCTACGAGCAGTACTTC. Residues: CASSPSGTGTYEQYF.